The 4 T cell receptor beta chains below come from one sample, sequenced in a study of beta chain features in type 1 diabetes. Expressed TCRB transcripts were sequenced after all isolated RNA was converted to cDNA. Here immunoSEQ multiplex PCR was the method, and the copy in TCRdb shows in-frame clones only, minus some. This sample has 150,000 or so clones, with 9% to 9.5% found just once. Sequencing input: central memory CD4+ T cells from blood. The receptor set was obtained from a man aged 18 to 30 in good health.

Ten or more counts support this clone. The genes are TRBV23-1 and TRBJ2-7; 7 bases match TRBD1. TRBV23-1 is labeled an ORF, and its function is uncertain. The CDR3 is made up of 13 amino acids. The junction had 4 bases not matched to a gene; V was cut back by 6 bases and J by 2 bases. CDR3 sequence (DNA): TGCGCCAGCAGATCCGACAGGGCCTACGAGCAGTACTTC. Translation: CASRSDRAYEQYF.

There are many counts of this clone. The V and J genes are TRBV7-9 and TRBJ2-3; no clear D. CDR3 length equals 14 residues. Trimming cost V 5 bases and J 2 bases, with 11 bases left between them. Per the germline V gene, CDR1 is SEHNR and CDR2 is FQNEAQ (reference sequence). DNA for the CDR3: TGTGCCAGCAGCAAGACACCTCTCACAGATACGCAGTATTTT. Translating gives CASSKTPLTDTQYF. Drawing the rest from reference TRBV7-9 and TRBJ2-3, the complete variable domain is DTGVSQNPRHKITKRGQNVTFRCDPISEHNRLYWYRQTLGQGPEFLTYFQNEAQLEKSRLLSDRFSAERPKGSFSTLEIQRTEQGDSAMYLCASSKTPLTDTQYFGPGTRLTVL.

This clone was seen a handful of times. CDR3: CASSRYTGTGELFF. The CDR3 DNA sequence: TGCGCCAGCAGCCGGTATACGGGCACCGGGGAGCTGTTTTTT. The chain carries TRBV4-3 and TRBJ2-2, with D unresolved. V was shortened by 4 bases and J by 4 bases, with 10 bases between the two germline ends. Germline CDR1 is LGHNA and CDR2 is YSLEER. The CDR3 is 14 amino acids.

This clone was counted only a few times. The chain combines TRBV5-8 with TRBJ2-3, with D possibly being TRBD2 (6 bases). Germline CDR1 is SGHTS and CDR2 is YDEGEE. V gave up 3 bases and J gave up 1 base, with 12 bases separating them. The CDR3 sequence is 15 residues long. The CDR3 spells CASSYRRRGTDTQYF. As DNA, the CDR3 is TGTGCCAGCAGCTACCGAAGGAGGGGCACAGATACGCAGTATTTT.